This TCR beta chain was found in a study of regulatory T cells in long-lasting Graves disease (dated by TCRdb to the early 2020s). General notes on the study: Newly diagnosed Graves' disease patients had taken antithyroid drugs for less than 3 months. The study was conducted in China and was registered as a clinical trial. Patients with persistent Graves' disease were compared with patients with newly diagnosed Graves' disease using TCR sequencing and RNA sequencing of peripheral blood. TCR sequencing covered 13 persistent and some 20 newly diagnosed Graves' disease patients, approximately 33 samples in total. On the study overall, not on this receptor specifically: Because the primary lesion, thyroid tissue, could not be accessed, the study looked at peripheral blood alone. TRBV28, TRBJ1-2 and TRBJ2-5 were preferentially used in persistent disease, while TRBV20-1 and TRBJ2-1 were favored in newly diagnosed disease. The small sample size was acknowledged by the authors as a limitation that may reduce accuracy. A larger number of public clonotypes was shared among persistent patients (approximately 2,600) than among newly diagnosed patients (over 850). Lower TCR Shannon entropy and fewer highly expanded clones were observed in persistent Graves' disease patients than in newly diagnosed patients, which suggested clonal expansion. Only the TCR beta chain was sequenced and analyzed.

About this clonotype: Its antigen specificity is not known. This likely stems from a read error, as it lies one base from a far larger clone.

This specimen's time point label, per the study, means: newly diagnosed GD, antithyroid drugs for less than 3 months. RNA was extracted from PBMCs in TRIzol for both TCR sequencing and RNA sequencing. The diagnosis of Graves' disease followed American Thyroid Association guidelines. Recruitment of patients was carried out at an endocrinology department in Xi'an, China. Each patient gave roughly 8.4 milliliters of peripheral blood, collected in an EDTA anticoagulant tube. PBMCs were isolated by Ficoll Paque Plus density gradient separation without further T cell sorting. An Agilent 2100 Bioanalyzer and agarose gel were used to check RNA quality, and a NanoDrop 2000 was used to measure RNA concentration. Library preparation used multiplex PCR. The sample was run on an Illumina HiSeq 4000. CDR3 regions were amplified by Arm-PCR with iRepertoire HTBI primers to construct TCR beta libraries. PCR products were gel purified before sequencing. The source study handled its data this way. Gene usage analysis of CDR3 amino acid clonotypes relied on the roughly 58 TRBV and around 13 TRBJ segments identified across samples. COPE and FqMerger were used to merge filtered high-quality paired reads into contigs. BLAST was used to align contigs to IMGT TRBV, TRBD and TRBJ reference genes, and CDR3 was defined according to IMGT. Any clonotype with a frequency above 0.1% was classified as a highly expanded clone. Shannon entropy served as the measure of repertoire diversity, while the Gini coefficient captured V-J evenness. Public clonotypes were defined as clonotypes shared by more than one individual. TCRdb itself trimmed the public reads at Q25 with fastp, ran MiXCR and retained productive beta chains. Rows with a matching CDR3 protein are joined into one entry that keeps the most common DNA and genes. The V and J calls and clone size come from TCRdb's table, not from the authors' own analysis. For this sample the table gives under 250,000 distinct CDR3 sequences, of which approximately 19% were detected only once. The leading ten clones occupy approximately 12% of the sample.

The CDR3 sequence holds 18 residues, the cysteine and phenylalanine included. The sequence is cut down to CDR3 DNA, 54 bases in frame from base 1. The sample was also linked to a second study, of T cells in Graves' hyperthyroidism and ophthalmopathy. The second study's paper adds: Graves' hyperthyroidism was defined as stable when no progression to ophthalmopathy occurred over 18 months of follow-up. Hyperthyroidism patients were aged 18 to 65 years and newly diagnosed, with disease duration of less than 2 months. Exclusion was applied to patients with uncontrolled infections, other autoimmune diseases, pregnancy or lactation. Diagnoses were based on clinical symptoms, serum thyroxine and TRAb, thyroid ultrasound and orbital computed tomography. The TCR CDR3 was subjected to a first round of RT-PCR using the HTBI primer set and the Qiagen OneStep RT-PCR kit. Most expanded thyroid clonotypes (frequency above 0.001) were also detected in blood, suggesting blood repertoires may reflect thyroid immune responses. A 13 V-J signature model separated ophthalmopathy from stable hyperthyroidism, with roughly 88% sensitivity and just under 84% specificity in cross-validation and 80%/75% in testing. In validation, the model predicted progression to ophthalmopathy a median of approximately 6.6 months before onset, with over 60% sensitivity and roughly 79% specificity. To identify TCR V-J signatures that set the groups apart, the researchers used a discovery cohort of about a hundred patients, made up of 40 to 45 with Graves' ophthalmopathy and approximately 57 with stable Graves' hyperthyroidism. An independent validation cohort of under 20 hyperthyroidism patients and 17 patients who later progressed to ophthalmopathy tested prospective prediction of ophthalmopathy. The 100 discovery patients were randomly split 7:3 into training and test sets. Thyroid tissue and blood T-cell repertoires from six Graves' hyperthyroidism patients were also compared in the study. After blood sampling, hyperthyroidism patients were treated with methimazole at a starting dose of 30 mg daily, and ophthalmopathy patients were treated with high-dose intravenous methylprednisolone. A second multiplex PCR round built the libraries, followed by size selection and purification. The libraries were sequenced on an Illumina HiSeq2000 using paired-end 100 bp reads. SOAPnuke was used to process the raw data, throwing out any read that contained adapters or uncalled bases, had a mean Phred below 15, or lacked an exact constant-primer or identifier match. High-quality paired reads were merged using COPE v1.2.5, and each unique nucleotide sequence was defined as a clonotype. MiTCR v1.1 was used to align clonotypes to the IMGT TRBV, TRBD and TRBJ reference segments. Only V-J combinations with frequency above 0.0001, covering 99% to 99.2% of repertoires, were analysed. A TCS score was defined as the ratio of F50 (clonal expansion) to E x V (chaos), with BLOSUM62-based TCRdist applied between CDR3 peptides within each V-J. Welch's t-statistics and random forest reduced around 510 V-J features to 10 to 15, which were used in a naive Bayes classifier (R e1071). No statistical method was used to set the sample size in advance, and investigators knew the group allocation. The paper describes TCR Vbeta CDR3 sequencing of around 140 peripheral blood samples, made up of under 50 ophthalmopathy patients, 70 to 75 hyperthyroidism patients and 17 progressor patients.

The sequencing here drew on peripheral blood mononuclear cells (PBMCs), taken at new diagnosis, from a patient treated with antithyroid drugs. The sequence links TRBV12-3 or TRBV12-4 to TRBJ2-5, and 13 junctional nucleotides match TRBD2. The tail of the sequence fits TRBJ2-1 better, so the J call may be wrong. The receptor comes from a woman in her 30s with Graves disease. Donor details come from another sample of the same person, matched by shared clones. The CDR3 here reads CASRAGTSGIPAYNKQFF. The nucleotide sequence reads TGTGCCAGCAGAGCCGGGACTAGCGGGATTCCGGCCTACAATAAGCAGTTCTTC.